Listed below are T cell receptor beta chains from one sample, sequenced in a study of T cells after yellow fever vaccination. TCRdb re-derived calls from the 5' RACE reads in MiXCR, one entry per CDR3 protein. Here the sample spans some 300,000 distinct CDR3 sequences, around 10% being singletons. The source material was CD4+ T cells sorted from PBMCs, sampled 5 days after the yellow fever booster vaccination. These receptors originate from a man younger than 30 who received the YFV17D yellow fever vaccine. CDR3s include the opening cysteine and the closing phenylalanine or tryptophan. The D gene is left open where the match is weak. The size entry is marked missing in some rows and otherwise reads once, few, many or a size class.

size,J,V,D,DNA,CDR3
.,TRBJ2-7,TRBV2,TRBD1,TGTGCCAGCAGTGGACCTCCGGGACAGTTAGCCTACGAGCAGTACTTC,CASSGPPGQLAYEQYF
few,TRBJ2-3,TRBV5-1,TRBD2,TGCGCCAGCAGCGCGGGACTAGCGGGGATAGATACGCAGTATTTT,CASSAGLAGIDTQYF
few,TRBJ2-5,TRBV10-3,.,TGTGCCATCAGCGCTAGACAGGACCAAGAGACCCAGTACTTC,CAISARQDQETQYF
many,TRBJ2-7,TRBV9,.,TGTGCCAGCAGCACCTCGGACAGTTTTTGGAACGAGCAGTACTTC,CASSTSDSFWNEQYF
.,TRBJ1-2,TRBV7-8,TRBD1,TGTGCCAGCAGACCGCCGGGACAGGGGTTGTCCTATGGCTACACCTTC,CASRPPGQGLSYGYTF
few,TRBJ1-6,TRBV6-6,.,TGTGCCAGCGCACCGAATAATTCACCCCTCCACTTT,CASAPNNSPLHF
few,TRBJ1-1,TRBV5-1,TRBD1,TGCGCCAGCAGCTTGTCGGGACAGGGGATAGGTGAAGCTTTCTTT,CASSLSGQGIGEAFF
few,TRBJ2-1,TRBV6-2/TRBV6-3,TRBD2,TGTGCCAGCAGGACTAGCAGCTATGAGCAGTTCTTC,CASRTSSYEQFF
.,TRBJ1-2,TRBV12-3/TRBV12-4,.,TGTGCCAGCAGTGTGGCGACTGGGGGCGGGTACGGCTACACCTTC,CASSVATGGGYGYTF
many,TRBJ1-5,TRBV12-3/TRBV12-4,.,TGTGCCAGCAGTTTAGGGCAGTCCCCCGATCAGCCCCAGCATTTT,CASSLGQSPDQPQHF
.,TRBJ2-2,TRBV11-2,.,TGTGCCAGCAGTTCTAGTAGGTTCACCGGGGAGCTGTTTTTT,CASSSSRFTGELFF
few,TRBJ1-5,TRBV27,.,TGTGCCAGCACCCCGTCGGGCGGTCAGCCCCAGCATTTT,CASTPSGGQPQHF
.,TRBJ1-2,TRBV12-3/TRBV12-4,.,TGTGCCAGCAGTTTTGGTGGCCCAGGCTACACCTTC,CASSFGGPGYTF
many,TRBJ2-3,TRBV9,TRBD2,TGTGCCAGCAGCGTATCGACTAGCGGATACACAGATACGCAGTATTTT,CASSVSTSGYTDTQYF
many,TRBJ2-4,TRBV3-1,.,TGTGCCAGCAGCCAACCGGGAGACAAAAACATTCAGTACTTC,CASSQPGDKNIQYF
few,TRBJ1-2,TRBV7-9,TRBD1,TGTGCCAGCAGTTCTGACAGGGGTTATTATGGCTACACCTTC,CASSSDRGYYGYTF
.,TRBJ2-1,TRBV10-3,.,TGTGCCATCAGTGATGACGGAGGGTACAATGAGCAGTTCTTC,CAISDDGGYNEQFF
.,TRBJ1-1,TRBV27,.,TGTGCCAGCAGTTCCCTCGGCACTGAAGCTTTCTTT,CASSSLGTEAFF
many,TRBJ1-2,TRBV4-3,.,TGCGCCAGCAGCCAACTCGGAGGGACTAACTATGGCTACACCTTC,CASSQLGGTNYGYTF
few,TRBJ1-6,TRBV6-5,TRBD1,TGTGCCAGCACCCCTACAGGGGGTCATAATTCACCCCTCCACTTT,CASTPTGGHNSPLHF
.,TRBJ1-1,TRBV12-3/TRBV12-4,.,TGTGCCAGCACTAGCGTCGGGAGCACTGAAGCTTTCTTT,CASTSVGSTEAFF
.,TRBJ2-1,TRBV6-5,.,TGTGCCAGCAGTTACTCTGGGCCCCCCTCCTACAATGAGCAGTTCTTC,CASSYSGPPSYNEQFF
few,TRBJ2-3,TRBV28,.,TGTGCCAGCAGTCCGGGGGTAACTACAGATACGCAGTATTTT,CASSPGVTTDTQYF
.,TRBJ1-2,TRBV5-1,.,TGCGCCAGCAGCTACTACAGGGAGGAAAGCTACACCTTC,CASSYYREESYTF
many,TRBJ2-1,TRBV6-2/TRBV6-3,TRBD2,TGTGCCAGCAGCCACCTCGGGACTACCGACAATGAGCAGTTCTTC,CASSHLGTTDNEQFF
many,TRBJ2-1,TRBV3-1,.,TGTGCCAGCAGCCAAGTACGAAATGAGCAGTTCTTC,CASSQVRNEQFF
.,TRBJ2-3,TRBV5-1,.,TGCGCCAGCAGCCGCGGCGCGGGCGAAGCAGATACGCAGTATTTT,CASSRGAGEADTQYF
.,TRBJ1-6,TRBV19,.,TGTGCCAGTAGTATGTTCGCCGCAGGTTCACCCCTCCACTTT,CASSMFAAGSPLHF
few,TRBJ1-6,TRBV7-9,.,TGTGCCAGCAGCTTGGACGGGTTAGGGGGTAATTCACCCCTCCACTTT,CASSLDGLGGNSPLHF
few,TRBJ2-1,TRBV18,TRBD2,TGTGCCAGCTCACCGATCAAGGGTCAGCGGGGGAATGAGCAGTTCTTC,CASSPIKGQRGNEQFF
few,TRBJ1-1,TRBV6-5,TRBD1,TGTGCCAGCAGTAAGACAGGGGCCGCCAAAGACACTGAAGCTTTCTTT,CASSKTGAAKDTEAFF
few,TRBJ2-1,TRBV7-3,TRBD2,TGTGCCAGCAGCCGCGGACTAGCGGGGGCCTACAATGAGCAGTTCTTC,CASSRGLAGAYNEQFF
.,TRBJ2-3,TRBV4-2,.,TGTGCCAGCAGCCAAGGGGGGCGGGCCACAGATACGCAGTATTTT,CASSQGGRATDTQYF
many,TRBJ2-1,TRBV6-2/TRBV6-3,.,TGTGCCAGTCACCGGGTGGACGGCCGGTTGGGTGAGCAGTTCTTC,CASHRVDGRLGEQFF
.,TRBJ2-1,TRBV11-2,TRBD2,TGTGCCAGCAGTTCCTCGGGGGGGGCCAGGTACAATGAGCAGTTCTTC,CASSSSGGARYNEQFF
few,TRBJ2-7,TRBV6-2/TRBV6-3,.,TGTGCCAGCAGATTCCATTTACAGGGAGAGCAGTACTTC,CASRFHLQGEQYF
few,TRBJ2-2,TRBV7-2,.,TGTGCCAGCAGCTTGTGGTCCAACACCGGGGAGCTGTTTTTT,CASSLWSNTGELFF
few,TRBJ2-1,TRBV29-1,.,TGCAGCGTAGCATCCGGGAGCTCCTACAATGAGCAGTTCTTC,CSVASGSSYNEQFF
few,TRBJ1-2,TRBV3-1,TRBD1,TGTGCCAGCAGCCAGCCAGGGGGGCATGGCTACACCTTC,CASSQPGGHGYTF
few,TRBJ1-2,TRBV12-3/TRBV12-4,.,TGTGCCAGCAGCCAAGATTCTAACTATGGCTACACCTTC,CASSQDSNYGYTF
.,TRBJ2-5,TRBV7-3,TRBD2,TGTGCCAGCGGCTCAGGGCTAGCGGGGGGTCGGGAGACCCAGTACTTC,CASGSGLAGGRETQYF
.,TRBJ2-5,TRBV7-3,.,TGTGCCAGCAGCTTTGGACTGGGGGAGACCCAGTACTTC,CASSFGLGETQYF
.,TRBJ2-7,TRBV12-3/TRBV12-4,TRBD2,TGTGCCAGCAGCCCCGCTAGCGGGGGGGCCTACGAGCAGTACTTC,CASSPASGGAYEQYF
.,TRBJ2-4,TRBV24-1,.,TGTGCCACCAGTGATCCCCGGGTTGGAAACATTCAGTACTTC,CATSDPRVGNIQYF
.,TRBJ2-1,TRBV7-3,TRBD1,TGTGCCAGCAGCTTAAGAGACAGGGCCCCTAGCTCCTACAATGAGCAGTTCTTC,CASSLRDRAPSSYNEQFF